This TCR beta chain came from a study of long-term antiretroviral therapy in people with HIV. Study observations and caveats: Repertoires looked antigen-experienced, with only a slight naive shift after ART.

At the survey level, the v3.0 immunoSEQ assay was run. Using immunoSEQ multiplex PCR, the repertoire was profiled, and TCRdb retains in-frame clones only, with some absent. Counted here are some 30,000 clones, 95% to 98% occurring once; the ten biggest clones make up 1.9%. As to this clone: Its antigen is undetermined.

There are 14 residues in the CDR3. Germline-derived CDR1 and CDR2 are LGHNA and YSLEER. V shed 0 bases and J shed 7 bases, with 9 bases lying between them. The material was unsorted PBMCs, obtained 7.6 years after starting antiretroviral therapy. This chain joins TRBV4-3 and TRBJ1-4, with D possibly TRBD1 on 5 matching bases. The TCR was taken from a man aged 30 to 45 with HIV. The CDR3 nucleotides are TGCGCCAGCAGCCAAGATCAGGGACGTGAAAAACTGTTTTTT. This translates into CASSQDQGREKLFF.